The T cell receptor (beta chain) described here comes from a study of shared clonotypes between healthy human individuals. Overall study findings and caveats: Naive CD4 clonotypes overlapped across a handful of donors at about 5.2%. Among donors, sharing of clonotypes was expected to be affected by sequencing depth.

Clones were sequenced by immunoSEQ multiplex PCR, and TCRdb holds only the in-frame ones, with some missing. The sample holds roughly 2.5 million clones; 90% to 95% are singletons and the top ten take 0.11% to 0.15%. In the case of this clone: The antigen is unknown. Germline and junction disagree at one end, which may indicate a read error.

The length of the CDR3 is 15 residues. From germline, CDR1 is LGHNT and CDR2 FRNRAP. The J gene is TRBJ1-1, the V gene TRBV12-5, with TRBD1 matching 7 bases. This receptor was obtained from a man between 18 and 29 years old in good health. The sample comprised naive CD4+ T cells sorted from blood. Described subset: CD45RA+ positively selected. CDR3 amino acids: CASGLGKGQNPEAFF. In DNA form, the CDR3 reads TGTGCTAGTGGTTTGGGAAAGGGACAGAACCCTGAAGCTTTCTTT.